The TCR beta chain described here comes from a study of identical twins (dated by TCRdb to 2016 to 2017). Notes on the research overall: TCR alpha and beta repertoires from monozygotic twins, unrelated adults of various ages and cord blood were deep-sequenced to test whether fetal clonotypes persist. To rule out contamination, replicate twin experiments were performed at different times with different library preparation protocols. Study-level results and caveats: Fewer insertions were carried by abundant cord blood beta clonotypes; a weaker similar trend was observed in young adult naive repertoires, while no such trend was observed in memory repertoires. Because the same donors could not be followed over many years, the conclusions depended on cross-sectional statistical analysis. In monozygotic twins, recombination models systematically underestimated out-of-frame TCR alpha sharing, but the models matched the sharing seen between unrelated individuals. The excess sharing between twins in beta out-of-frame sequences was weaker because fewer shared sequences reduced the signal-to-noise ratio. Compared with coincidental sharing between unrelated individuals, out-of-frame TCR alpha sequences shared between twins showed an excess of sequences with low generation probability. Zero-insertion analyses could be partly confounded by invariant T cells such as MAIT and iNKT, although diverse VJ usage argued against such confounding for most clonotypes.

Receptors were amplified or captured by 5' RACE. Sequencing took place on an Illumina HiSeq 2000. Template switching added a universal primer binding site, and the final cDNA carried a unique molecular identifier that allowed TCR cDNA molecules to be counted accurately. Specific primers in the conserved constant-segment region were used to synthesize first-strand cDNA for TCR alpha and beta chains. To control for contamination, every cDNA library carried two barcodes: a SMART-Mk sample barcode plus Illumina barcodes. TruSeq adapter sequences along with Illumina sample barcodes were introduced in two successive PCR steps. TCR alpha and beta cDNA libraries were sequenced on the Illumina HiSeq platform with custom primers. The study's own analysis went as follows. Raw reads were processed with MiGEC to extract unique molecular identifiers, and MiXCR was used to determine CDR3 positions. Recombination models were inferred per individual with the repgenHMM and IGoR tools using an EM algorithm. The tcR package in R was used for shared clonotype analysis, with sharing normalized by the product of cloneset sizes. To study raw recombination without the effects of thymic and clonal selection, out-of-frame nonproductive sequences were analyzed. TCRdb applied fastp at Q25 and MiXCR to the public reads, then kept only in-frame beta chains. Rows merge per CDR3 protein into single entries with the most common DNA and genes. In this record, the V and J calls reflect TCRdb's handling and not the investigators' own analysis. The sample data list 500,000 to 700,000 distinct CDR3 sequences, and about 7.1% of these were observed just once. The ten most abundant clones make up 1.6% of the sample.

All donors were healthy Caucasians. The twin cohort comprised three pairs of female monozygotic twins, all aged roughly 18 to 30 years. The RNA used for TCR libraries was isolated from peripheral blood mononuclear cells. Via the germline V gene, CDR1 is SGHAT and CDR2 FQNNGV. From the cysteine up to the phenylalanine, the CDR3 has a length of 15 residues. Only the CDR3 DNA is retained, 45 bases long and in frame from the first base. Trimming removed 5 bases from V and 10 bases from J; the gene matches leave 9 bases unexplained. About this clonotype itself: The clone's antigen remains unknown. There are no base qualities to consult, and no much larger clone falls within one base.

These data were also filed under a second study, of yellow fever vaccine responses in identical twins. As the second paper documents: The T cell response to vaccination in identical twins was reported by the authors to appear partly convergent and partly personalized. The study precisely tracked vaccine-responding T cell clones in identical twins.

The rearrangement joined TRBV11-2 to TRBJ2-1; TRBD1 agrees with 12 junctional bases. The TCR comes from a woman aged 18-29 years in good health. The source material was PBMCs. The DNA sequence reads TGTGCCAGCAGCGTCTCCGGGACAGGGGGCAGCGAGCAGTTCTTC. Its protein reads: CASSVSGTGGSEQFF.